This section outlines one T cell receptor beta chain sequence together with its context. The data were taken from a study of CD8 T cells in Susac syndrome. Germline CDR1 is SQVTM and CDR2 is ANQGSEA. The CDR3 runs to 16 residues. Trimming removed 0 bases from V and 4 bases from J, with 15 bases in between. TEMRA cells were FACS-enriched, and CD8+ and CD4+ T cells were isolated negatively. RNA, at roughly 0.5 to 1 ug, was reverse transcribed with random hexamers. Via MiXCR, TCRdb re-called the immunoSEQ multiplex PCR reads, giving one row per CDR3 protein. The sample gives hundreds of thousands of distinct CDR3 sequences, about 94% of which show up once; roughly 0.07% is in the top ten.

The chain recombines TRBV29-1 with TRBJ2-2; perhaps TRBD2 as D (6 bases). The sample was CD4+ T cells from PBMCs. This clonotype originated in a human donor with multiple sclerosis. The CDR3 coding sequence is TGCAGCGTTGAAGATTTCGGAGGGAATGGCACCGGGGAGCTGTTTTTT. This translates into CSVEDFGGNGTGELFF.